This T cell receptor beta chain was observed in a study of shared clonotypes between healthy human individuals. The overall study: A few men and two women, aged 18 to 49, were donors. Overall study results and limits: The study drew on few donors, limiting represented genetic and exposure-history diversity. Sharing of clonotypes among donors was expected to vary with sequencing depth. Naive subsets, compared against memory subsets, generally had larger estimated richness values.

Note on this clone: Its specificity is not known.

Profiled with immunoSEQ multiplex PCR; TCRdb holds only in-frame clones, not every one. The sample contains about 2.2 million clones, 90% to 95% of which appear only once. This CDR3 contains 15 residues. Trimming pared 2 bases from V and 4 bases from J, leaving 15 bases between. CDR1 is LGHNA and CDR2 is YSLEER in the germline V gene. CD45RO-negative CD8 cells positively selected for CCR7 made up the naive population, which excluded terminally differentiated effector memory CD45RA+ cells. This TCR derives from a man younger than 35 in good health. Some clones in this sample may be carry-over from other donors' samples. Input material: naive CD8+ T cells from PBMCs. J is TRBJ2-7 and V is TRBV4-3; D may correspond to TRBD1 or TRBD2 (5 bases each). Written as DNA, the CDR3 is TGCGCCAGCAGCCAAATCATCGGGGCGCGATACGAGCAGTACTTC. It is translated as CASSQIIGARYEQYF.